The 13 T cell receptor beta chains below come from one sample, sequenced in a study of Tregs in tolerant kidney transplant recipients. Sequencing used immunoSEQ multiplex PCR; TCRdb keeps in-frame clones, though not all of them. Among over 50,000 clones, around 80% were seen once, and the ten largest hold about 5.5%. Sequencing input: CD4+ T cells from blood. These receptors were collected from a human donor in good health.

This clone has just one count. This chain joins TRBV19 and TRBJ1-5, with D tentatively TRBD1 (6 bases). CDR1 and CDR2 (germline): LNHDA, SQIVND (reference sequence). V was cut by 3 bases and J by 5 bases, with 17 bases left in between. The CDR3 runs 16 residues. CDR3 sequence: CASSISIMGGYQPQHF. DNA for the CDR3: TGTGCCAGTAGTATCAGCATTATGGGGGGCTATCAGCCCCAGCATTTT. Full variable domain (remainder filled in from reference TRBV19 and TRBJ1-5): DGGITQSPKYLFRKEGQNVTLSCEQNLNHDAMYWYRQDPGQGLRLIYYSQIVNDFQKGDIAEGYSVSREKKESFPLTVTSAQKNPTAFYLCASSISIMGGYQPQHFGDGTRLSIL.

The V and J genes are TRBV7-2 and TRBJ2-5; the match to TRBD2 covers 12 bases. Germline V lookup: CDR1 SGHTA, CDR2 FQGNSA. The CDR3 is made up of 17 amino acids. The ends lost 7 bases at V and 5 bases at J; junction bases unmatched: 14. This CDR3 reads CASTLRTSGILGETQYF. The CDR3 DNA sequence: TGTGCCAGCACCCTAAGGACTAGCGGGATTCTGGGCGAGACCCAGTACTTC.

This rearrangement joins TRBV4-3 to TRBJ1-2; no definite D call. The V and J ends lost 0 bases and 3 bases respectively, with 17 bases between them. Germline values: CDR1 LGHNA, CDR2 YSLEER. The CDR3 sequence is 17 residues long. As DNA, the CDR3 is TGCGCCAGCAGCCAAGAGGGTCAGCTTCTTCTGGACTATGGCTACACCTTC. This encodes CASSQEGQLLLDYGYTF.

The V and J genes are TRBV5-1 and TRBJ2-2, with 9 bases lining up with TRBD1. Germline values: CDR1 SGHRS, CDR2 YFSETQ. V dropped 3 bases and J dropped 4; count of bases not matched to a gene: 1. The CDR3 sequence is 14 residues long. CDR3 nucleotides: TGCGCCAGCAGCTCGGGACAGGGCACCGGGGAGCTGTTTTTT. Translation: CASSSGQGTGELFF.

The chain employs TRBV12-5 and TRBJ2-7; D not resolved. V gave up 2 bases and J gave up 4 bases, with 12 bases separating them. CDR1 is LGHNT and CDR2 is FRNRAP in the germline V gene. CDR3 length equals 14 residues. The CDR3 region is CASGLSAGPYEQYF. The CDR3 nucleotides read TGTGCTAGTGGTTTGTCTGCAGGACCTTACGAGCAGTACTTC. Combining the CDR3 with reference TRBV12-5 and TRBJ2-7 gives the whole variable domain DARVTQTPRHKVTEMGQEVTMRCQPILGHNTVFWYRQTMMQGLELLAYFRNRAPLDDSGMPKDRFSAEMPDATLATLKIQPSEPRDSAVYFCASGLSAGPYEQYFGPGTRLTVT.

The chain joins TRBV29-1 to TRBJ2-1; the D is unclear. The V end lost 0 bases, the J end lost 0 bases, and 12 bases lay between the germline ends. The germline CDR1 and CDR2 sequences are SQVTM and ANQGSEA. The CDR3 covers 16 residues. The CDR3 sequence is CSVEDSDGGSYNEQFF. CDR3 DNA sequence: TGCAGCGTTGAAGATTCGGACGGCGGCTCCTACAATGAGCAGTTCTTC.

This chain links TRBV5-5 with TRBJ2-1, with D uncertain. CDR1 SGHKS and CDR2 YYEKEE come from the germline V gene (reference sequence). The CDR3 extends over 14 amino acids. Trimming took 1 base from V and 9 from J, leaving 14 bases between them. Here the CDR3 reads CASSLRTVMGEQFF. CDR3 DNA sequence: TGTGCCAGCAGCTTGAGGACCGTCATGGGTGAGCAGTTCTTC.

The genes are TRBV5-1 and TRBJ2-7, with 7 bases lining up with TRBD1. This CDR3 spans 18 amino acids. The germline V gene has CDR1 SGHRS and CDR2 YFSETQ. The V segment lost 0 bases and the J segment 3 bases; nucleotides outside the gene matches: 15. The CDR3 protein is CASSLVLRVQGPFYEQYF. CDR3 DNA sequence: TGCGCCAGCAGCTTGGTATTGAGGGTACAGGGGCCCTTCTACGAGCAGTACTTC.

V usage is TRBV19 and J usage is TRBJ2-1; 14 bases fit TRBD2. The CDR3 is made up of 17 amino acids. J gave up 6 bases and V 6 bases, and 10 bases lay outside the gene matches. Germline CDR1 is LNHDA and CDR2 is SQIVND (reference sequence). CDR3 residues: CASSYAVTSGRVNEQFF. The CDR3 region has the DNA TGTGCCAGTAGCTACGCGGTGACTAGCGGGAGGGTCAATGAGCAGTTCTTC. Together with reference TRBV19 and TRBJ2-1, the CDR3 gives the full variable domain: DGGITQSPKYLFRKEGQNVTLSCEQNLNHDAMYWYRQDPGQGLRLIYYSQIVNDFQKGDIAEGYSVSREKKESFPLTVTSAQKNPTAFYLCASSYAVTSGRVNEQFFGPGTRLTVL.

V gene TRBV19 combines with J gene TRBJ1-2, with 7 bases identical to TRBD1. The CDR3 loop spans 14 amino acids. V lost 5 bases and J lost 2; bases outside the gene matches: 5. The germline V gene encodes CDR1 LNHDA and CDR2 SQIVND (reference sequence). The CDR3 nucleotides read TGTGCCAGTAGTGATACAGGGGACAACTATGGCTACACCTTC. Its protein is CASSDTGDNYGYTF.

The rearrangement links TRBV19 to TRBJ2-5, with 8 bases matching TRBD1. J gave up 2 bases and V 4 bases, and 6 bases lay outside the gene matches. Germline values: CDR1 LNHDA, CDR2 SQIVND (reference sequence). The CDR3 totals 15 residues. CDR3 bases: TGTGCCAGTAGTACCACCGGGACAGGACAAGAGACCCAGTACTTC. Translating gives CASSTTGTGQETQYF.

CDR3: CASHQTGQQETQYF. The CDR3 DNA follows: TGTGCCAGCCACCAAACCGGGCAACAAGAGACCCAGTACTTC. The J gene is TRBJ2-5, the V gene TRBV6-6; D is undetermined. This CDR3 is 14 amino acids long. The V end was cut by 8 bases, the J end by 2 bases, with 15 bases between. Germline lookup yields CDR1 MNHNY and CDR2 SVGAGI (reference sequence).

The chain links TRBV6-4 to TRBJ2-2; 8 bases are a match to TRBD1. V was clipped by 6 bases and J by 1 base; unmatched bases: 4. The length of the CDR3 is 15 residues. Per the germline V gene, CDR1 is MRHNA and CDR2 is SNTAGT. This CDR3 reads CASSAGTGNTGELFF. The CDR3, as DNA: TGTGCCAGCAGCGCCGGGACAGGGAACACCGGGGAGCTGTTTTTT.